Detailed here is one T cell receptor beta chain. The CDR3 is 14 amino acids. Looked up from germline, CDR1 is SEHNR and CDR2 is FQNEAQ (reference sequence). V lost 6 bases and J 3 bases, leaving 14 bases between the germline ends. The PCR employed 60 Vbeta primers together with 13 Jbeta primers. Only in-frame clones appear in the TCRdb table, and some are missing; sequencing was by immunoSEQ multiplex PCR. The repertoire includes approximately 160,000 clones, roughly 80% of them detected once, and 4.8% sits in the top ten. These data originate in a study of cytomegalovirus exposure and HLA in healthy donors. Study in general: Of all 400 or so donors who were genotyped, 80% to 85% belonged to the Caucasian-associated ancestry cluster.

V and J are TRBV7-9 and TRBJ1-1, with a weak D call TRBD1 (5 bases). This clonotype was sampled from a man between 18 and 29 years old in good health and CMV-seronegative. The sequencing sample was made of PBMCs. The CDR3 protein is CASRKNRGYTEAFF. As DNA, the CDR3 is TGTGCCAGCAGGAAGAATAGGGGTTACACTGAAGCTTTCTTT.